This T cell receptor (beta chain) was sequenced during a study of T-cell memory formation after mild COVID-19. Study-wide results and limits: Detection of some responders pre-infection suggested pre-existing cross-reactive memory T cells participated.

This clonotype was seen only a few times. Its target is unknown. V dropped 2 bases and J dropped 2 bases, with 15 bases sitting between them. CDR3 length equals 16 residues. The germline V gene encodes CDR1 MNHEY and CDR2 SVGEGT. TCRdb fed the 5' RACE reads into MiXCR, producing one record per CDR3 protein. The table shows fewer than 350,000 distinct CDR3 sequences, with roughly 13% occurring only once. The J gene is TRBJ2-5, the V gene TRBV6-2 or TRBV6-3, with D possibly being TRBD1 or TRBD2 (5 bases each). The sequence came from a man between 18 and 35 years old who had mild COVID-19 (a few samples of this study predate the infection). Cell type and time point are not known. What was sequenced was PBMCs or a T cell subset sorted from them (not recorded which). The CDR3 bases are TGTGCCAGCAGTTACCGGGACCCGCGAGGGCAAGAGACCCAGTACTTC. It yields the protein CASSYRDPRGQETQYF.